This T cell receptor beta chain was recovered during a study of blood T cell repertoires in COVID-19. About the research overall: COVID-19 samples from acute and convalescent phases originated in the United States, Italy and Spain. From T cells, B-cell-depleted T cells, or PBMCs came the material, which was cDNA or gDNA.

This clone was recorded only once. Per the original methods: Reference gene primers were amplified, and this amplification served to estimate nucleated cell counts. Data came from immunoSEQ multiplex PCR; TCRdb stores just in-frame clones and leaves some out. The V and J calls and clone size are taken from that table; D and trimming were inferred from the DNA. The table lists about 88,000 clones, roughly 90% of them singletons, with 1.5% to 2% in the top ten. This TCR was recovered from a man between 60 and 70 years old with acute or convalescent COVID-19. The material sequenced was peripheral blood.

The CDR3 loop reads CASSPGTDEKLFF. DNA for the CDR3: TGTGCCAGCAGCCCAGGGACAGATGAAAAACTGTTTTTT. The chain joins TRBV7-2 to TRBJ1-4; 7 nucleotides agree with TRBD1. Germline-derived CDR1 and CDR2 are SGHTA and FQGNSA. This CDR3 spans 13 amino acids. The V and J ends lost 5 bases and 6 bases, in that order; junction bases with no gene match: 3.